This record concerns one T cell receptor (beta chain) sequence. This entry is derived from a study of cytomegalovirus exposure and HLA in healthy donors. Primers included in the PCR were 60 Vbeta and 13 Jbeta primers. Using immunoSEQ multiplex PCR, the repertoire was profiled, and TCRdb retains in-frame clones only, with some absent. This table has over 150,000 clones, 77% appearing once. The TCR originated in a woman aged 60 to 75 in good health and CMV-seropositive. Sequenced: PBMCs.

In DNA form, the CDR3 reads TGTGCCAGCAGCTTACCTAATAGGGGGGGTGACGGCACAGATACGCAGTATTTT. This codes for CASSLPNRGGDGTDTQYF. The chain has TRBV7-6 and TRBJ2-3; tentatively, D is TRBD2 (7 bases). Trimming cost V 2 bases and J 1 base, with 19 bases left between them. This CDR3 is 18 amino acids long. Germline lookup yields CDR1 SGHVS and CDR2 FNYEAQ.